Below are 21 T cell receptor beta chains sequenced from a single sample in a study of T cells in Graves' hyperthyroidism and ophthalmopathy. The CDR3 regions of TCR beta were amplified from RNA transcripts. HTBI primers were employed in a first-round RT-PCR of the TCR CDR3. MiXCR was run by TCRdb on the multiplex PCR reads, yielding one entry per CDR3 protein. In the table there are about 380,000 distinct CDR3 sequences, about 18% of which are singletons. Sequencing used blood. The receptor set was obtained from a man aged 18 to 29 with Graves' ophthalmopathy.

This clonotype was detected ten times or more. The chain has TRBV13 and TRBJ2-5; D gene ambiguous. V was pared by 3 bases and J by 6 bases, with 5 bases between. Per germline, CDR1 PRHDT and CDR2 FYEKMQ (reference sequence). The CDR3 covers 11 residues. Here the CDR3 reads CASSLMQTQYF. CDR3 coding DNA: TGTGCCAGCAGCTTGATGCAGACCCAGTACTTC.

There are many counts of this clonotype. The chain has TRBV20-1 and TRBJ1-1; D possibly corresponds to TRBD1 (5 bases). The V gene lost 2 bases and the J gene lost 5 bases, with 6 bases spanning the gap. The germline CDR1 and CDR2 sequences are DFQATT and SNEGSKA (reference sequence). The CDR3 runs 11 residues. The CDR3 bases are TGCAGTGCTAGACAGGGAACTGAAGCTTTCTTT. This encodes CSARQGTEAFF.

This clonotype was recorded at least ten times. The chain has TRBV5-6 and TRBJ2-1, with TRBD2 matching over 8 bases. This CDR3 comprises 16 residues. CDR1 SGHDT and CDR2 YYEEEE come from the germline V gene. Trimming took 4 bases from V and 6 from J; bases not matched to a gene: 12. The CDR3 DNA is TGTGCCAGCAGCGGCGGAGCGGGGGCGCTTATCAATGAGCAGTTCTTC. The encoded protein is CASSGGAGALINEQFF.

This clonotype was detected ten times or more. This rearrangement joins TRBV6-1 to TRBJ1-2, with 9 nucleotides matching TRBD1. With V trimmed by 1 base and J by 10 bases, 4 bases remained unmatched. Germline values: CDR1 MNHNS, CDR2 SASEGT. CDR3 length: 13 residues. For the CDR3, the DNA is TGTGCCAGCAGTGAAGGACAGGGGGATGACTACACCTTC. Its translation: CASSEGQGDDYTF.

This clonotype has a handful of counts. The V and J genes are TRBV6-5 and TRBJ2-5; 9 nucleotides agree with TRBD1. V lost 2 bases, J lost 3 bases, and 7 bases stayed unmatched. This CDR3 contains 16 residues. The germline V gene has CDR1 MNHEY and CDR2 SVGAGI. The CDR3 spells CASSYETGTGKETQYF. The CDR3 bases are TGTGCCAGCAGTTACGAGACCGGGACAGGGAAAGAGACCCAGTACTTC.

This clonotype was seen repeatedly, ten times or more. This chain joins TRBV2 and TRBJ1-5; 7 bases are a match to TRBD1. The germline V gene has CDR1 SNHLY and CDR2 FYNNEI. The V segment lost 2 bases and the J segment 9 bases; nucleotides outside the gene matches: 22. The CDR3 length is 19 residues. The CDR3 loop is CASSERGTDAGVADRPQHF. CDR3 bases: TGTGCCAGCAGTGAACGGGGGACAGACGCTGGGGTTGCCGATCGGCCCCAGCATTTT.

This clonotype occurred a few times. The rearrangement links TRBV2 to TRBJ2-4, with a tentative D call TRBD1 (6 bases). The V and J ends lost 3 bases and 0 bases respectively, with 9 bases between them. Germline V gene data show CDR1 as SNHLY and CDR2 as FYNNEI. The CDR3 sequence is 15 residues long. The CDR3 DNA sequence: TGTGCCAGCAGTGACCCAGGGGTAGCCAAAAACATTCAGTACTTC. Amino acid sequence: CASSDPGVAKNIQYF. Looking up the rest from reference TRBV2 and TRBJ2-4 gives the full variable domain: EPEVTQTPSHQVTQMGQEVILRCVPISNHLYFYWYRQILGQKVEFLVSFYNNEISEKSEIFDDQFSVERPDGSNFTLKIRSTKLEDSAMYFCASSDPGVAKNIQYFGAGTRLSVL.

This clonotype has ten or more counts. The chain has TRBV6-5 and TRBJ2-5; the match to TRBD2 covers 8 bases. Germline values: CDR1 MNHEY, CDR2 SVGAGI. V trimming: 2 bases; J trimming: 4 bases; junction bases outside the gene matches: 9. There are 16 residues in the CDR3. The CDR3 DNA is TGTGCCAGCAGTTACAACTTAGCGGGGTCGAGAGAGACCCAGTACTTC. It codes for CASSYNLAGSRETQYF.

Regarding this clonotype: A read error may be the cause here, since a much bigger clone is one base away. The genes are TRBV27 and TRBJ2-1, with 8 bases identical to TRBD1. CDR3 size: 17 residues. Germline lookup yields CDR1 MNHEY and CDR2 SMNVEV (reference sequence). Losses at the gene ends were 5 bases for V and 5 bases for J; bases not matched to a gene: 14. The CDR3: CASSRIDWDRYDNEQFF. The CDR3 DNA reads TGTGCCAGCAGTAGGATCGACTGGGACAGGTATGACAATGAGCAGTTCTTC.

The chain combines TRBV7-3 with TRBJ1-2, with D unclear. The CDR3 spans 16 residues. The V gene lost 5 bases and the J gene lost 4 bases, with 20 bases spanning the gap. Germline V gene lookup returns CDR1 SGHTA and CDR2 FQGTGA. The DNA for the CDR3 is TGTGCCAGCAGCCAAGAAACACTCCTCACGGGCTATGGCTACACCTTC. Residues: CASSQETLLTGYGYTF.

This clonotype was counted only a few times. V and J are TRBV13 and TRBJ1-3, with a possible D match to TRBD1 (6 bases). This CDR3 comprises 17 residues. The germline V and J ends were trimmed by 5 bases and 0 bases, with 17 bases remaining between them. Germline V gives CDR1 PRHDT, CDR2 FYEKMQ (reference sequence). In DNA form, the CDR3 reads TGTGCCAGCAGCCAAACAACCGGACAGCCCTCTGGAAACACCATATATTTT. Encoded protein: CASSQTTGQPSGNTIYF. Full variable domain (outside the CDR3, taken from reference TRBV13 and TRBJ1-3): AAGVIQSPRHLIKEKRETATLKCYPIPRHDTVYWYQQGPGQDPQFLISFYEKMQSDKGSIPDRFSAQQFSDYHSELNMSSLELGDSALYFCASSQTTGQPSGNTIYFGEGSWLTVV.

This clonotype was found many times. The chain uses TRBV27 and TRBJ1-2; possibly TRBD1 for D (5 bases). The CDR3 has 17 residues. CDR1 is MNHEY, CDR2 SMNVEV, per germline (reference sequence). V gave up 0 bases and J gave up 4 bases, with 18 bases separating them. CDR3 bases: TGTGCCAGCAGTTTATCAGGCGCCAGGCAGGGAGTCTATGGCTACACCTTC. Translating it yields CASSLSGARQGVYGYTF.

This clonotype was detected only a few times. The V call is TRBV5-6, the J call TRBJ2-1, with D possibly matching TRBD2 (7 bases). The germline V gene encodes CDR1 SGHDT and CDR2 YYEEEE. Trimming stripped 0 bases from V and 6 bases from J, with 10 bases between. The length of the CDR3 is 14 residues. The CDR3 region has the DNA TGTGCCAGCAGCTTGGTTGCGGGGGCCAATGAGCAGTTCTTC. Protein: CASSLVAGANEQFF.

This clonotype showed up many times. The rearrangement joins TRBV5-1 to TRBJ1-2; D is unresolved. CDR1 and CDR2 (germline): SGHRS, YFSETQ. The CDR3 consists of 13 residues. Deletions cut 0 bases from V and 4 bases from J, with 7 bases between. The CDR3 nucleotides read TGCGCCAGCAGCTTGGGGGATACCTATGGCTACACCTTC. Residues: CASSLGDTYGYTF. The entire variable domain, with the rest obtained from reference TRBV5-1 and TRBJ1-2, is as follows: KAGVTQTPRYLIKTRGQQVTLSCSPISGHRSVSWYQQTPGQGLQFLFEYFSETQRNKGNFPGRFSGRQFSNSRSEMNVSTLELGDSALYLCASSLGDTYGYTFGSGTRLTVV.

The chain is built from TRBV5-1 and TRBJ1-4; weak D call: TRBD1 (6 bases). The CDR3 spans 17 residues. Germline CDR1 is SGHRS and CDR2 is YFSETQ. Deletions cut 3 bases from V and 2 bases from J, with 17 bases between. The CDR3 region is CASSSHPGQPTNEKLFF. In DNA form, the CDR3 reads TGCGCCAGCAGCTCACACCCTGGACAGCCTACTAATGAAAAACTGTTTTTT.

This clonotype was seen at least ten times. The rearrangement joins TRBV5-1 to TRBJ2-5, with D possibly matching TRBD2 (6 bases). The length of the CDR3 is 11 residues. From germline, CDR1 is SGHRS and CDR2 YFSETQ. Trimming pared 4 bases from V and 13 bases from J, leaving 14 bases between. CDR3 sequence reads: CASSPGGVWYF. CDR3 sequence (DNA): TGCGCCAGCAGCCCGGGCGGGGTCTGGTACTTC. The entire variable domain, with the rest obtained from reference TRBV5-1 and TRBJ2-5, is as follows: KAGVTQTPRYLIKTRGQQVTLSCSPISGHRSVSWYQQTPGQGLQFLFEYFSETQRNKGNFPGRFSGRQFSNSRSEMNVSTLELGDSALYLCASSPGGVWYFGPGTRLLVL.

This clonotype was seen ten or more times. The chain carries TRBV12-3 or TRBV12-4 and TRBJ2-7, with TRBD1 identical over 7 bases. V lost 4 bases, J lost 5 bases, and 8 bases stayed unmatched. CDR3 length: 14 amino acids. CDR3 region: CASSSRDSAHEQYF. The CDR3 region has the DNA TGTGCCAGCAGTTCCCGGGACAGTGCACACGAGCAGTACTTC.

This chain links TRBV7-9 with TRBJ1-4, with 7 bases matching TRBD1. The CDR3 spans 15 residues. CDR1 SEHNR and CDR2 FQNEAQ come from the germline V gene (reference sequence). The J segment lost 2 bases and the V segment lost 0 bases, leaving 0 bases of the junction unmatched. The chain's CDR3 is CASSLAGQTNEKLFF. The CDR3 bases are TGTGCCAGCAGCTTAGCGGGACAGACTAATGAAAAACTGTTTTTT. The variable domain in full, with the rest retrieved from reference TRBV7-9 and TRBJ1-4, is DTGVSQNPRHKITKRGQNVTFRCDPISEHNRLYWYRQTLGQGPEFLTYFQNEAQLEKSRLLSDRFSAERPKGSFSTLEIQRTEQGDSAMYLCASSLAGQTNEKLFFGSGTQLSVL.

The table lists this clonotype with a few counts. The chain recombines TRBV9 with TRBJ2-5; 7 bases match TRBD1. This CDR3 spans 14 amino acids. V gave up 3 bases and J gave up 2 bases; unmatched junction bases: 4. CDR1 and CDR2 from the germline V gene are SGDLS and YYNGEE. CDR3 sequence reads: CASSEGTAQETQYF. DNA of the CDR3: TGTGCCAGCAGCGAGGGGACAGCACAAGAGACCCAGTACTTC.

This clonotype occurred many times. The gene calls are TRBV5-1 and TRBJ2-1; D gene ambiguous. The last part of the DNA fits TRBJ2-7 better; the J call may be wrong. The CDR3 is made up of 15 amino acids. Germline V CDR1 and CDR2: SGHRS, YFSETQ. The CDR3 coding sequence is TGCGCCAGCAGCTTGCCGAATAACCCTACAAGTGAGCAGTACTTC. Encoded protein: CASSLPNNPTSEQYF.

This clonotype occurred many times. The V and J genes are TRBV19 and TRBJ1-5; TRBD1 matches 9 bases. The CDR3 spans 15 residues. The V segment lost 6 bases and the J segment 5 bases; nucleotides outside the gene matches: 8. Germline values: CDR1 LNHDA, CDR2 SQIVND (reference sequence). The CDR3 protein is CASRHTGGADQPQHF. In DNA form, the CDR3 reads TGTGCCAGTAGGCACACAGGGGGCGCAGATCAGCCCCAGCATTTT.